Below, one T cell receptor beta chain is given with its context. One end of the junction does not line up with germline, which may come from a read error. Germline CDR1 DFQATT, CDR2 SNEGSKA (reference sequence). CDR3 length equals 12 residues. The data belong to a study of blood T cells in healthy people across ages. Next came a second PCR, run for about 7 to 12 cycles, which used a sample-barcoded 5' primer along with a J-beta primer mix. TCRdb re-called the 5' RACE reads with MiXCR, one entry per CDR3 protein. The sample has 1.5 million to 2 million distinct CDR3 sequences, about two fifths seen once. All donors came from Russia, were Caucasian and healthy, and spanned ages roughly 6 to 100. Isolated PBMCs totaled at least 7 million in each sample.

Material for sequencing was blood. The sequence came from a human donor in good health. The gene calls are TRBV20-1 and TRBJ2-7; no clear D gene. As DNA, the CDR3 is TGCAGTGCTGGAGACGGTAATTACGAGCAGTACTTC. This codes for CSAGDGNYEQYF.